What follows describes a single T cell receptor beta chain. Antigen unknown. The data derive from a study of shared clonotypes between healthy human individuals. Whole-study results and caveats: Non-shared clonotypes were found to have lower generation probabilities than the clonotypes that were shared by all four of the sorted-subset donors.

The assay was run at deep level. Clones were read by immunoSEQ multiplex PCR, and TCRdb kept only the in-frame ones, dropping some. The sample carries about 1.1 million clones, 70% to 80% recorded once. This receptor was identified in a man between 18 and 35 years old in good health. Some clones in this sample may be carry-over from other donors' samples. The sequencing sample was made of memory CD4+ T cells from PBMCs. The subset is: CD45RA-negative fraction.

The CDR3 sequence is CASSLEVGGSGETQYF. CDR3 DNA: TGCGCCAGCAGCTTAGAGGTTGGGGGGAGCGGAGAGACCCAGTACTTC. The chain is built from TRBV5-1 and TRBJ2-5; TRBD2 might be the D (6 bases). The CDR3 spans 16 residues. V shed 2 bases and J shed 4 bases, with 18 bases lying between them. Per the germline V gene, CDR1 is SGHRS and CDR2 is YFSETQ.